Following are 2 T cell receptor beta chains from one sample sequenced in a study of T cell repertoires in aging, cancer and after chemotherapy. TRB rearrangements spanning V, D and J were amplified using mixed TRB-A/B primers. TCRdb re-called the multiplex PCR reads with MiXCR, one entry per CDR3 protein. The sample gives some 2,700 distinct CDR3 sequences, approximately 25% of which show up once; 30% to 35% is in the top ten. Amplification of TCR beta used genomic DNA extracted from peripheral blood. Sequenced sample: blood. The receptors stem from a human donor with a solid tumor.

The chain recombines TRBV7-9 with TRBJ1-4; no firm D call. Trimming stripped 1 base from V and 2 bases from J, with 5 bases between. The CDR3 loop spans 14 amino acids. CDR1 is SEHNR, CDR2 FQNEAQ, per germline (reference sequence). CDR3 loop: CASSLVGTNEKLFF. CDR3 bases: TGTGCCAGCAGCTTAGTTGGGACTAATGAAAAACTGTTTTTT.

This clonotype is medium-sized by share. CDR3 loop: CATSLGHSGEKLFF. Written as DNA, the CDR3 is TGTGCCACCAGTCTGGGACACTCCGGTGAAAAACTGTTTTTT. J is TRBJ1-4 and V is TRBV15; TRBD1 might be the D (6 bases). Looked up from germline, CDR1 is LNHNV and CDR2 is YYDKDF (reference sequence). The length of the CDR3 is 14 residues. Trimming left V 6 bases short and J 7 bases short, with 15 bases between.